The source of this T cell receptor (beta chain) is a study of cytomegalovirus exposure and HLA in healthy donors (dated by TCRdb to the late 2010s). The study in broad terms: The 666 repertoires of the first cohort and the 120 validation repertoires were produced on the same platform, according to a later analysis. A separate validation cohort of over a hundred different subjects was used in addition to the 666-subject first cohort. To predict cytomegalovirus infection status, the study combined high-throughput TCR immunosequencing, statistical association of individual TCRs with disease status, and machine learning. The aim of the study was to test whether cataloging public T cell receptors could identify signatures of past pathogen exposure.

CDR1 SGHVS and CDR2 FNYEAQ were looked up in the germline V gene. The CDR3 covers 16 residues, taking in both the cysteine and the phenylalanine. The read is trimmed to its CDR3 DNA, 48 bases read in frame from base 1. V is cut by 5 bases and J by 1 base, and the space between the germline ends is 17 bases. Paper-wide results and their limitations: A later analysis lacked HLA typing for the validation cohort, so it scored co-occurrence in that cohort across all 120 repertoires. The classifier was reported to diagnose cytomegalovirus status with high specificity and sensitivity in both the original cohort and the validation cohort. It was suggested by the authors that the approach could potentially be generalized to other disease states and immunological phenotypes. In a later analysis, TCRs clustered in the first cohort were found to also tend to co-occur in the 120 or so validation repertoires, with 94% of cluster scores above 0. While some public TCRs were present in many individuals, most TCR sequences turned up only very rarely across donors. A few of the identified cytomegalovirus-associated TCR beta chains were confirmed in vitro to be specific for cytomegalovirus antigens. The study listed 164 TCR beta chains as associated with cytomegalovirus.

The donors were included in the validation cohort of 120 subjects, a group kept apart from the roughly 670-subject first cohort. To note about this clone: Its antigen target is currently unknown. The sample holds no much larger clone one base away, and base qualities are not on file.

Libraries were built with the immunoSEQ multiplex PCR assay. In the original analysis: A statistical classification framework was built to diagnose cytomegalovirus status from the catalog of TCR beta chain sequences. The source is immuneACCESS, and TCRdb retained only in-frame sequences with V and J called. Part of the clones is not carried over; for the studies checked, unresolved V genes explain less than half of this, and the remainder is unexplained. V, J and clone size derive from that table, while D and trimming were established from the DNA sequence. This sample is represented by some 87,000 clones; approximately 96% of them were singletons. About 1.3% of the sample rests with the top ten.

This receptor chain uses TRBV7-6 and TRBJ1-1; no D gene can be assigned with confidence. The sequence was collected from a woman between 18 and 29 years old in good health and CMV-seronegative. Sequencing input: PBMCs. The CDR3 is CASSRFLLGGNTEAFF. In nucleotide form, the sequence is TGTGCCAGCAGCCGGTTCCTCCTAGGTGGGAACACTGAAGCTTTCTTT.